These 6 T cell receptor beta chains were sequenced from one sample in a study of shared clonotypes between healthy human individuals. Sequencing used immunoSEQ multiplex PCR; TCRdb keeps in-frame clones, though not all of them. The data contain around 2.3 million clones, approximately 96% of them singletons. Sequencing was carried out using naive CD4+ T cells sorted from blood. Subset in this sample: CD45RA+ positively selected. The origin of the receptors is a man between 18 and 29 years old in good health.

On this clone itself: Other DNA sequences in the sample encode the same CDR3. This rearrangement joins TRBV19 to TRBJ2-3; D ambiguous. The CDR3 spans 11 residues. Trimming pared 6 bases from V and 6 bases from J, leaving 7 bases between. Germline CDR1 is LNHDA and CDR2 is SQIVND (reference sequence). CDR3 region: CASSGRDTQYF. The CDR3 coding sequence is TGTGCCAGTAGCGGTCGGGATACGCAGTATTTT. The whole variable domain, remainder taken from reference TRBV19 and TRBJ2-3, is DGGITQSPKYLFRKEGQNVTLSCEQNLNHDAMYWYRQDPGQGLRLIYYSQIVNDFQKGDIAEGYSVSREKKESFPLTVTSAQKNPTAFYLCASSGRDTQYFGPGTRLTVL.

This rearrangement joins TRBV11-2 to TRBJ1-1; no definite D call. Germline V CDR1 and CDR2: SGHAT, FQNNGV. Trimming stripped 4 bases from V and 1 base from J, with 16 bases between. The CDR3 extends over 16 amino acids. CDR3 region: CASSSPLGVGNTEAFF. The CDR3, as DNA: TGTGCCAGCAGCTCCCCCCTAGGCGTGGGGAACACTGAAGCTTTCTTT.

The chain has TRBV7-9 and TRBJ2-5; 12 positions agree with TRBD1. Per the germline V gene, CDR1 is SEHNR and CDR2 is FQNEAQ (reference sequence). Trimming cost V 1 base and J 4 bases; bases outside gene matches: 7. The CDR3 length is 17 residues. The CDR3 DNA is TGTGCCAGCAGCTTAGGGAAACCGGGACAGGGGGCAGAGACCCAGTACTTC. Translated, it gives CASSLGKPGQGAETQYF.

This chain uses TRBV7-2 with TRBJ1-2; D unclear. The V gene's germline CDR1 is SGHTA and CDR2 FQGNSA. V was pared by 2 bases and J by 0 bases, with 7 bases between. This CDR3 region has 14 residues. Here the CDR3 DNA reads TGTGCCAGCAGCTTAAGGGTTTCTAACTATGGCTACACCTTC. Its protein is CASSLRVSNYGYTF.

This CDR3 reads CAISESMASYEQYF. As DNA, the CDR3 is TGTGCCATCAGTGAGTCGATGGCTTCCTACGAGCAGTACTTC. The genes are TRBV10-3 and TRBJ2-7; D uncertain. Germline lookup yields CDR1 ENHRY and CDR2 SYGVKD. V gave up 0 bases and J gave up 1 base, with 7 bases separating them. CDR3 size: 14 residues.

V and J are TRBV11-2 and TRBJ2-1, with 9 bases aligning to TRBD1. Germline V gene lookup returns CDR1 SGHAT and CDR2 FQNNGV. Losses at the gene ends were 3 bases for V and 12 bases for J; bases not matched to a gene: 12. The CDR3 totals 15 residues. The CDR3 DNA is TGTGCCAGCAGCTTCAGACAGGGGGGTAGCTTACTGCAGTTCTTC. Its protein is CASSFRQGGSLLQFF. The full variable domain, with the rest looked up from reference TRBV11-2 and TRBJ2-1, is EAGVAQSPRYKIIEKRQSVAFWCNPISGHATLYWYQQILGQGPKLLIQFQNNGVVDDSQLPKDRFSAERLKGVDSTLKIQPAKLEDSAVYLCASSFRQGGSLLQFFGPGTRLTVL.